This paragraph covers one TCR beta chain sequence. The antigen remains undetermined. The assay was immunoSEQ multiplex PCR, and TCRdb's table has in-frame clones only and misses some. The sample holds tens of thousands of clones, around 95% seen once. This CDR3 region has 13 residues. This entry is derived from a study of human versus mouse CDR3 diversity and MHC coevolution. Across the study: Valid reads per sample ranged from about 5.5 x 10^6 to 1.7 x 10^7. Findings and caveats of the study: Most of the three human donors had the lowest clonal inequality.

The chain carries TRBV21-1 and TRBJ2-7; the D call TRBD2 from the table was never checked on the DNA. TRBV21-1 is an annotated pseudogene. The TCR was taken from a person between 25 and 70 years old in good health. The sample was naive CD4+ T cells from blood. The subset denotes: CD45RO-negative CD62L-positive naive CD4 T cells. The CDR3 sequence: CASRAGGPYEQYF. The CDR3 bases are TGTGCCAGCCGAGCGGGAGGGCCCTACGAGCAGTACTTC.